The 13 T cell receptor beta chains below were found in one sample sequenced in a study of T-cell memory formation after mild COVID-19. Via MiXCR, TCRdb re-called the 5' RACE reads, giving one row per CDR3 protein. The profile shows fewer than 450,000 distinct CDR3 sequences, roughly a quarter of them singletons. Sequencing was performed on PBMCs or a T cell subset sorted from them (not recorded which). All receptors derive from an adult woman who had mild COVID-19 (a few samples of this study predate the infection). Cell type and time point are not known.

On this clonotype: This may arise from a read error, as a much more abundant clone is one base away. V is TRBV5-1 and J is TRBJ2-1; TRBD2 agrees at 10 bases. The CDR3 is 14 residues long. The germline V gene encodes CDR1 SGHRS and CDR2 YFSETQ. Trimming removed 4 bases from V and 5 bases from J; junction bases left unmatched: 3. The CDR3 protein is CASSVLAGDNEQFF. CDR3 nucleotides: TGCGCCAGCAGCGTCCTAGCGGGGGACAATGAGCAGTTCTTC.

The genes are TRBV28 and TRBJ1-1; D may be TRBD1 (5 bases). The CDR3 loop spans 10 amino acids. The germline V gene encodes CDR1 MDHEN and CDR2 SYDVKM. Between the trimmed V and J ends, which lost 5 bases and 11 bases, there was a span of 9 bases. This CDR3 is CASSGRGAFF. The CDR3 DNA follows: TGTGCCAGCAGTGGAAGGGGCGCTTTCTTT. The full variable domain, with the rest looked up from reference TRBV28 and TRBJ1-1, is DVKVTQSSRYLVKRTGEKVFLECVQDMDHENMFWYRQDPGLGLRLIYFSYDVKMKEKGDIPEGYSVSREKKERFSLILESASTNQTSMYLCASSGRGAFFGQGTRLTVV.

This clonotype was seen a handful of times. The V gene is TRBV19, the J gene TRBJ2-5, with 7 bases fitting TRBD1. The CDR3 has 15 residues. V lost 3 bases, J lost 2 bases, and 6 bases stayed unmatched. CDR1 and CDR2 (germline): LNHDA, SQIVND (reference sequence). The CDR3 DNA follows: TGTGCCAGTAGTATTAAGGGACAGTTTCAAGAGACCCAGTACTTC. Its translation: CASSIKGQFQETQYF. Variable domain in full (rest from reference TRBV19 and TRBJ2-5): DGGITQSPKYLFRKEGQNVTLSCEQNLNHDAMYWYRQDPGQGLRLIYYSQIVNDFQKGDIAEGYSVSREKKESFPLTVTSAQKNPTAFYLCASSIKGQFQETQYFGPGTRLLVL.

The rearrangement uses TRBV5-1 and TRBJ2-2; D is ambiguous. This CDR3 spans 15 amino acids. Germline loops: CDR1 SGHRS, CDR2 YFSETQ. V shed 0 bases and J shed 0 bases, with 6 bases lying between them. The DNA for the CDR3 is TGCGCCAGCAGCTTGGCTTTTCCGAACACCGGGGAGCTGTTTTTT. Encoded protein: CASSLAFPNTGELFF.

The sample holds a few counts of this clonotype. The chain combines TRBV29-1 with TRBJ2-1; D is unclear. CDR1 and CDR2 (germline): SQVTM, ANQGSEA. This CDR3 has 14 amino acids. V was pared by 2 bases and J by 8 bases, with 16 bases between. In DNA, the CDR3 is TGCAGCGTTGAATTGGCGTCCGTGAGGTATGAGCAGTTCTTC. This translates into CSVELASVRYEQFF.

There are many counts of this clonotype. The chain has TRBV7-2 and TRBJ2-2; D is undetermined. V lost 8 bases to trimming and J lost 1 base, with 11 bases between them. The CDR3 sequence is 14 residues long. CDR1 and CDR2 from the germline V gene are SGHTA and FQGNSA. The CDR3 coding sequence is TGTGCCAGCTCAATAGGACGGAACACCGGGGAGCTGTTTTTT. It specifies CASSIGRNTGELFF.

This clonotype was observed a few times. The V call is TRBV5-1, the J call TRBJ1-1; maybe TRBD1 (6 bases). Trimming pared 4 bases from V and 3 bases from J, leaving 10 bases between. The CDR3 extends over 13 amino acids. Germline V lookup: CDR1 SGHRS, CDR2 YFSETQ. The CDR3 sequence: CASSPGVDTEAFF. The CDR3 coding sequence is TGCGCCAGCAGCCCAGGGGTGGACACTGAAGCTTTCTTT.

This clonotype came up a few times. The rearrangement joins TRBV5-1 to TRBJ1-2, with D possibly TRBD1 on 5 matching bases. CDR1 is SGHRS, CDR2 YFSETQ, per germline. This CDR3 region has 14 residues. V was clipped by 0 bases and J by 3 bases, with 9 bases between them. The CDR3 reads CASSLEVGDYGYTF. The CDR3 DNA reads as TGCGCCAGCAGCTTGGAGGTGGGGGACTATGGCTACACCTTC.

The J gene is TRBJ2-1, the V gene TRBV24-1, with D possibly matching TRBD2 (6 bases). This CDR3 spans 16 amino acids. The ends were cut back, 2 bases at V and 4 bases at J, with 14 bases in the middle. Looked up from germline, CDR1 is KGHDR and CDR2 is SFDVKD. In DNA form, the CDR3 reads TGTGCCACCAGTGATTGGGACCCTCGGGGGTACAATGAGCAGTTCTTC. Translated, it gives CATSDWDPRGYNEQFF.

The DNA for the CDR3 is TGTGCCAGCAGCCATATGACAGGGGGCAAGAGTGGCTACACCTTC. The encoded protein is CASSHMTGGKSGYTF. The chain has TRBV14 and TRBJ1-2, with 10 bases lining up with TRBD1. V lost 3 bases to trimming and J lost 7 bases; unmatched junction nucleotides: 8. The CDR3 contains 15 residues. The germline gives CDR1 SGHDN, CDR2 FVKESK.

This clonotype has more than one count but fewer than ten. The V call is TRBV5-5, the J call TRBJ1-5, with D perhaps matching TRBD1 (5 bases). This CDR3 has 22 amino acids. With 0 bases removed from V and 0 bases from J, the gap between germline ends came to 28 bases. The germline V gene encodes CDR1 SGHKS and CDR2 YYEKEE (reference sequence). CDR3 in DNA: TGTGCCAGCAGCTTGGTGGGGGTGGACCGCGCGACAGTGCTTAATAGCAATCAGCCCCAGCATTTT. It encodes CASSLVGVDRATVLNSNQPQHF.

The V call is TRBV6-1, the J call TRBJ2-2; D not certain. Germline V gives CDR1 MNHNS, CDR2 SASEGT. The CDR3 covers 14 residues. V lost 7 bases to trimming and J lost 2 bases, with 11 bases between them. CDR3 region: CASTARPNTGELFF. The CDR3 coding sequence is TGTGCCAGCACAGCGCGACCCAACACCGGGGAGCTGTTTTTT.

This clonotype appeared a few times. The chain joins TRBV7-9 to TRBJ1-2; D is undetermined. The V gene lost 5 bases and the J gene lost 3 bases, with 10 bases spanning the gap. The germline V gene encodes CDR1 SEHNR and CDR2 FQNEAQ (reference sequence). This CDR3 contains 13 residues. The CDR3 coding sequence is TGTGCCAGCAGCCCCCACGGGGACTATGGCTACACCTTC. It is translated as CASSPHGDYGYTF.